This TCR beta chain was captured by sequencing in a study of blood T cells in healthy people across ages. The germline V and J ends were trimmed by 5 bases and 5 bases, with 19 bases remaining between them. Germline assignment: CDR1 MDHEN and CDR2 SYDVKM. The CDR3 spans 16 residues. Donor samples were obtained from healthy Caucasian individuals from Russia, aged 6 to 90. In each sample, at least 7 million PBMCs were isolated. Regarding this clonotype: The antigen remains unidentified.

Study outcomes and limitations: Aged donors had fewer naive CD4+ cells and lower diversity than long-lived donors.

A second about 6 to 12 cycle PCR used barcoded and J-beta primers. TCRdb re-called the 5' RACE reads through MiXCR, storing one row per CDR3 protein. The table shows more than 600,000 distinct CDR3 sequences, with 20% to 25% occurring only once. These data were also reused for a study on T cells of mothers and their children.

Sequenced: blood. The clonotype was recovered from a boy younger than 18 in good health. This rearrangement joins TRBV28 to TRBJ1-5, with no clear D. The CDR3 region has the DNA TGTGCCAGCAGTGAGTCACCGGGCTCCCGGTATCAGCCCCAGCATTTT. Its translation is CASSESPGSRYQPQHF.